This TCR beta chain was captured by sequencing in a study of blood T cell repertoires in COVID-19. There are 14 residues in the CDR3. V was trimmed by 6 bases and J by 2 bases, leaving 14 bases between them. Germline loops: CDR1 SGHTA, CDR2 FQGTGA. Each recovered donor of Cohort 3 presented with two negative PCRs, clearance, or symptom resolution. In the authors' methods: Amplification of reference gene primers provided the estimated nucleated cell counts. TCRdb keeps only in-frame clones here, not all; method: immunoSEQ multiplex PCR. D and trimming were read from the DNA, whereas the V and J calls and clone size are those reported in that table. The sample lists roughly 200,000 clones; more than 70% were seen once.

V usage is TRBV7-3 and J usage is TRBJ2-7, with TRBD2 as a possible D gene (5 bases). The material sequenced was PBMCs or T cells enriched from blood (not recorded which). The TCR sequence derives from a man aged 35 to 55 who had recovered from COVID-19. CDR3 coding DNA: TGTGCCAGCAGGGAGAGGGCGGAGGCCTACGAGCAGTACTTC. This translates into CASRERAEAYEQYF. The whole variable domain, remainder taken from reference TRBV7-3 and TRBJ2-7, is GAGVSQTPSNKVTEKGKYVELRCDPISGHTALYWYRQSLGQGPEFLIYFQGTGAADDSGLPNDRFFAVRPEGSVSTLKIQRTERGDSAVYLCASRERAEAYEQYFGPGTRLTVT.